Below are 20 T cell receptor beta chains sequenced from a single sample in a study of monozygotic twins with inflammatory bowel disease. TCRdb reprocessed the 5' RACE reads, keeping one entry per CDR3 protein, no DNA. This table holds 350,000 to 400,000 distinct CDR3 sequences. Sequencing was performed on blood. These receptor sequences come from a human donor with ulcerative colitis or Crohn's disease, or a healthy co-twin of an affected twin (not recorded which).

V gene TRBV6-5 combines with J gene TRBJ1-5; TCRdb's assignment of TRBD1 cannot be checked, as there is no DNA. The CDR3 is 16 amino acids. CDR1 and CDR2 (germline): MNHEY, SVGAGI. The CDR3: CASSSSGGWSNQPQHF.

This chain joins TRBV7-3 and TRBJ2-7; TCRdb proposes TRBD2, but this gene call is untestable without DNA. Looked up from germline, CDR1 is SGHTA and CDR2 is FQGTGA. The CDR3 spans 16 residues. The CDR3 loop is CASSLGGGNSSREQYF.

The V call is TRBV28, the J call TRBJ2-6. This CDR3 comprises 16 residues. CDR1 is MDHEN and CDR2 is SYDVKM in the germline V gene. The CDR3: CASSSETATGANVLTF. Supplemented by reference TRBV28 and TRBJ2-6, the full variable domain reads DVKVTQSSRYLVKRTGEKVFLECVQDMDHENMFWYRQDPGLGLRLIYFSYDVKMKEKGDIPEGYSVSREKKERFSLILESASTNQTSMYLCASSSETATGANVLTFGAGSRLTVL.

The rearrangement joins TRBV18 to TRBJ1-5. CDR1 and CDR2 from the germline V gene are KGHSH and LQKENI. The CDR3 totals 16 residues. The CDR3 reads CASSPRGPSGDQPQHF.

This chain links TRBV10-3 with TRBJ2-4. Germline CDR1 ENHRY, CDR2 SYGVKD. The CDR3 is made up of 14 amino acids. The CDR3 spells CAISDSTAKNIQYF.

The rearrangement joins TRBV5-1 to TRBJ2-7. Germline assignment: CDR1 SGHRS and CDR2 YFSETQ. The CDR3 runs 15 residues. CDR3: CASSPTTPNLYEQYF.

The gene calls are TRBV5-1 and TRBJ2-1. The CDR3 has 15 residues. Germline CDR1 and CDR2: SGHRS and YFSETQ. CDR3 region: CASSPPIGNYNEQFF. The full variable domain, with the rest looked up from reference TRBV5-1 and TRBJ2-1, is KAGVTQTPRYLIKTRGQQVTLSCSPISGHRSVSWYQQTPGQGLQFLFEYFSETQRNKGNFPGRFSGRQFSNSRSEMNVSTLELGDSALYLCASSPPIGNYNEQFFGPGTRLTVL.

The chain carries TRBV7-2 and TRBJ2-7; the TCRdb call, TRBD1, lacks DNA for checking. The CDR3 runs 16 residues. Germline V gives CDR1 SGHTA, CDR2 FQGNSA. CDR3 amino acids: CASSSSPDRAPYEQYF.

The rearrangement uses TRBV30 and TRBJ2-5; TCRdb gives TRBD2 as the D gene, but with no DNA this cannot be confirmed. The V gene's germline CDR1 is GTSNPN and CDR2 SVGIG (reference sequence). The length of the CDR3 is 19 residues. CDR3 sequence reads: CACRGLAGGNKNSQETQYF.

The chain carries TRBV7-8 and TRBJ1-2. CDR3 size: 13 residues. Per the germline V gene, CDR1 is SGHVS and CDR2 is FQNEAQ. CDR3 loop: CASSLREERGYTF.

V and J are TRBV18 and TRBJ1-5. The CDR3 runs 17 residues. Germline lookup yields CDR1 KGHSH and CDR2 LQKENI. The CDR3 protein is CASSPPYGRESNQPQHF.

The chain combines TRBV4-1 with TRBJ1-4. This CDR3 spans 13 amino acids. CDR1 is MGHRA and CDR2 is YSYEKL in the germline V gene. The CDR3 spells CASSQVYKEKLFF.

V is TRBV9 and J is TRBJ1-1; TCRdb's D call of TRBD1 is untestable without DNA. The CDR3 runs 15 residues. Germline V gene sequence: CDR1 SGDLS, CDR2 YYNGEE. The CDR3 here is CASSVDREVRTEAFF. Full variable domain (outside the CDR3, taken from reference TRBV9 and TRBJ1-1): DSGVTQTPKHLITATGQRVTLRCSPRSGDLSVYWYQQSLDQGLQFLIQYYNGEERAKGNILERFSAQQFPDLHSELNLSSLELGDSALYFCASSVDREVRTEAFFGQGTRLTVV.

The chain carries TRBV18 and TRBJ1-2; no DNA is available, so the TRBD1 call from TCRdb remains unchecked. CDR3 length equals 15 residues. Germline CDR1 reads KGHSH; CDR2 reads LQKENI. The CDR3 sequence is CASSLQGQGYNGYTF. The full variable domain, in which reference TRBV18 and TRBJ1-2 provide the parts outside the CDR3, is NAGVMQNPRHLVRRRGQEARLRCSPMKGHSHVYWYRQLPEEGLKFMVYLQKENIIDESGMPKERFSAEFPKEGPSILRIQQVVRGDSAAYFCASSLQGQGYNGYTFGSGTRLTVV.

The rearrangement joins TRBV5-6 to TRBJ2-7. Germline lookup yields CDR1 SGHDT and CDR2 YYEEEE. CDR3 length equals 11 residues. Here the CDR3 reads CASSRWDEQYF.

The V gene is TRBV29-1, the J gene TRBJ1-1; TCRdb's D call, TRBD1, is unchecked because there is no DNA. CDR1 SQVTM and CDR2 ANQGSEA come from the germline V gene. The CDR3 sequence is 14 residues long. CDR3 residues: CSVEGRGRNTEAFF.

J is TRBJ2-7 and V is TRBV6-5. This CDR3 comprises 15 residues. The germline gives CDR1 MNHEY, CDR2 SVGAGI. The CDR3 loop reads CASSYNPRSVEEQYF.

The gene calls are TRBV20-1 and TRBJ2-3; no DNA is available, so the TRBD2 call from TCRdb remains unchecked. The CDR3 has 17 amino acids. The germline V gene has CDR1 DFQATT and CDR2 SNEGSKA (reference sequence). CDR3 protein: CSARTAGGAFSTDTQYF.

V and J are TRBV20-1 and TRBJ1-1. Germline CDR1 is DFQATT and CDR2 is SNEGSKA (reference sequence). CDR3 length: 14 amino acids. The CDR3 sequence: CSARDYRLNTEAFF.

The CDR3 loop is CASGPFSGASYNEQFF. The rearrangement links TRBV7-3 to TRBJ2-1; TCRdb outputs TRBD2, but without DNA this stays unchecked. The CDR3 extends over 16 amino acids. The germline V gene has CDR1 SGHTA and CDR2 FQGTGA. Filled out from reference TRBV7-3 and TRBJ2-1, the complete variable domain reads GAGVSQTPSNKVTEKGKYVELRCDPISGHTALYWYRQSLGQGPEFLIYFQGTGAADDSGLPNDRFFAVRPEGSVSTLKIQRTERGDSAVYLCASGPFSGASYNEQFFGPGTRLTVL.